This T cell receptor beta chain comes out of a study of graft-versus-host responses after intestinal transplantation (dated by TCRdb to the early 2020s). Some background on the complete study: Recipients received multivisceral, liver-intestinal, or isolated intestinal transplants. Bulk TCR-beta CDR3 sequencing was used to track graft-versus-host and host-versus-graft alloreactive T cell clones in the graft, circulation and bone marrow after intestinal transplantation. Rather than being sequenced by the commercial service, samples from three later patients were sequenced in-house on an Illumina MiSeq and processed with MiXCR. Every recipient was given anti-thymocyte globulin induction, then maintenance tacrolimus and steroids for roughly three years. A peak of at least 4% donor T cells among recipient peripheral blood mononuclear cells was the definition used for donor T cell macrochimerism. Alloreactive clones were identified by sequencing pre-transplant mixed lymphocyte reaction products and comparing these products with unstimulated pre-transplant donor and recipient T cells. The cohort enrolled under 30 intestinal transplant recipients, one of whom was a retransplant, and a few patients without pretransplant specimens were excluded. Study-wide conclusions, independent of this receptor: In the allografts of patients with donor T cell macrochimerism, GvH to HvG T cell clonal ratios were high. GvH clones turned up in recipient bone marrow, with some appearing earlier in ileal mucosa or blood, a pattern consistent with an intestinal mucosal origin. Early after transplant, declines in HvG clones were associated with peak levels of circulating GvH clones. The conclusions were limited by the relatively low number and heterogeneity of the intestinal transplant patients.

Library preparation was by the immunoSEQ multiplex PCR assay. High-throughput TCR-beta CDR3 sequencing of genomic DNA from most patients was performed by Adaptive Biotechnologies. The paper's processing steps were these. Adaptive's ImmunoSEQ software supplied the TCR sequencing data for about 18 patients, while MiXCR and VDJtools were used to process three other patients. Because the origin of CDR3 nucleotide sequences shared between donor and recipient could not be assigned, those sequences were removed. To count as alloreactive, a clone needed at least 2-fold expansion over unstimulated cells and a minimum CFSE-low frequency of 0.002% (template counts) or 0.001% (read counts). A clone was considered mappable if detected in the sequenced pre-transplant spleen, lymph node, or MLR CFSE-low populations of the donor or recipient. The cumulative frequency of alloreactive clones was calculated as a percentage of all sequences, weighted by copy number. Entries here come from immuneACCESS through TCRdb and include only in-frame sequences with V and J called. Some clones fail to appear in such tables; in the studies checked, an unresolved V gene covers under half of the shortfall, and the cause of the remainder is unknown. From that table come the V and J calls and clone size; the DNA was used to work out D and trimming. Counted in this sample were around 15,000 clones; around three fifths of them appeared once. Roughly 13% of the sample rests with the top ten.

Trimming at the junction amounts to 5 bases on V and 6 bases on J, and the germline ends lie 14 bases apart. The CDR3 contains 15 residues, cysteine and phenylalanine counted. The sequence is cut down to CDR3 DNA, 45 bases in frame from base 1. The germline V gene gives CDR1 as SGHVS and CDR2 as FNYEAQ. Intraepithelial and lamina propria lymphocytes were isolated from graft specimens using dithiothreitol, EDTA incubations and collagenase D digestion. Serial intestinal graft biopsy specimens collected up to 600 days after transplant underwent bulk TCR-beta sequencing. As to this clone: There is no known antigen for this receptor. The input lacks base qualities; no much larger clone sits a single base away. Other nucleotide sequences from this sample produce the same CDR3.

Sequencing used ileum tissue, obtained 524 days after transplant. The sequence is built from TRBV7-6 and TRBJ1-6; no D gene call is confident. The receptor's source is a human patient who received an intestinal transplant, so some T cells may come from the graft donor. The nucleotides are TGTGCCAGCAGCCCCGGGGAGGAACCTAATTCACCCCTCCACTTT. Translated, this is CASSPGEEPNSPLHF.